Sequencing of this T cell receptor beta chain was carried out in a study of CD8+CD57+ T cells in acquired aplastic anemia. Study information: Sorted CD4+ and CD8+ cell DNA averaged around 3.5 ug. CD4+ reads averaged roughly 10 million in healthy donors.

Trimming left V 9 bases short and J 2 bases short, with 16 bases between. Germline CDR1 is ENHRY and CDR2 is SYGVKD. The CDR3 is made up of 14 amino acids. Template material for TCR beta VDJ and CDR3 profiling consisted of genomic DNA. TCRdb re-analysed the reads in MiXCR, keeping a single row per CDR3 protein. The data contain about 420,000 distinct CDR3 sequences, approximately 70% of them singletons. Sample: sorted CD4+, CD8+, or CD8+CD57+ T cells (not recorded which) from PBMCs. The chain combines TRBV10-3 with TRBJ1-2; no clear D. The clonotype comes from a human donor in good health, serving as a control. CDR3 DNA sequence: TGTGCCATAACGGAGGACGAGAGGAACTATGGCTACACCTTC. Protein product: CAITEDERNYGYTF.